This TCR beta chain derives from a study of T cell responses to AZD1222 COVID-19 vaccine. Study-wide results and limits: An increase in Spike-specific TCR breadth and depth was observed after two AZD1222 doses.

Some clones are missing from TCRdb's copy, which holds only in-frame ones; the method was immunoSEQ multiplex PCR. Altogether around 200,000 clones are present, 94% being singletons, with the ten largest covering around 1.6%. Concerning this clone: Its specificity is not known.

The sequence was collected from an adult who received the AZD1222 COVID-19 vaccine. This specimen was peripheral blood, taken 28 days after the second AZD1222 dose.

CDR3 sequence (DNA): TGTGCCAGCAGCTTGGGAGGGAGCTACTACGAGCAGTACTTC. It specifies CASSLGGSYYEQYF. The chain is built from TRBV5-4 and TRBJ2-7, with D possibly TRBD2 on 5 matching bases. Germline V gene data show CDR1 as SGHNT and CDR2 as YYREEE (reference sequence). The CDR3 runs 14 residues. V lost 0 bases and J 3 bases, leaving 10 bases between the germline ends.